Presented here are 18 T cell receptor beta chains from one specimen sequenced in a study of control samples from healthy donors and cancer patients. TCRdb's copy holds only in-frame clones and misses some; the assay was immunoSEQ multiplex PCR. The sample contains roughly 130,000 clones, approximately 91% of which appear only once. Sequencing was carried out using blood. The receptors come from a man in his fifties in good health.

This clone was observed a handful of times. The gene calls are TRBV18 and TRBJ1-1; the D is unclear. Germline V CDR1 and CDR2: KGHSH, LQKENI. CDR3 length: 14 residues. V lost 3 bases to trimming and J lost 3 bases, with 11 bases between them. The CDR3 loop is CASSPSARDTEAFF. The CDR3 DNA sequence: TGTGCCAGCTCACCTTCAGCTAGGGACACTGAAGCTTTCTTT. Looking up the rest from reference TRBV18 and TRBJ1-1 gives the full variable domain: NAGVMQNPRHLVRRRGQEARLRCSPMKGHSHVYWYRQLPEEGLKFMVYLQKENIIDESGMPKERFSAEFPKEGPSILRIQQVVRGDSAAYFCASSPSARDTEAFFGQGTRLTVV.

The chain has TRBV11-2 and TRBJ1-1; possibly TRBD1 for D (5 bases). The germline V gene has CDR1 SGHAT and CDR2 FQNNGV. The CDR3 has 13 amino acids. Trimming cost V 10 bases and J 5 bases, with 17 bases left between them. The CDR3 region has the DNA TGTGCCATAGGGGTATTCGGTTCAACTGAAGCTTTCTTT. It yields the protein CAIGVFGSTEAFF.

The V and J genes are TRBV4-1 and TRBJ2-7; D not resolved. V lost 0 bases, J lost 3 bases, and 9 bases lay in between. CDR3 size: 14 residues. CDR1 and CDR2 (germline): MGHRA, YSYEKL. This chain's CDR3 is CASSQDQDFYEQYF. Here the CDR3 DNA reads TGCGCCAGCAGCCAAGATCAAGACTTCTACGAGCAGTACTTC.

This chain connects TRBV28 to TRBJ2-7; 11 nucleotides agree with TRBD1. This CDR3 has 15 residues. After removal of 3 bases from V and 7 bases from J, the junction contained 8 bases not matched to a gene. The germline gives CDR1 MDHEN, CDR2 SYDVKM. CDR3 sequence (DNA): TGTGCCAGCAGTTTGCGGCGGACAGGGGGCTATGAGCAGTACTTC. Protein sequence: CASSLRRTGGYEQYF. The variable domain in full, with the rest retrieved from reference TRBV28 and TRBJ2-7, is DVKVTQSSRYLVKRTGEKVFLECVQDMDHENMFWYRQDPGLGLRLIYFSYDVKMKEKGDIPEGYSVSREKKERFSLILESASTNQTSMYLCASSLRRTGGYEQYFGPGTRLTVT.

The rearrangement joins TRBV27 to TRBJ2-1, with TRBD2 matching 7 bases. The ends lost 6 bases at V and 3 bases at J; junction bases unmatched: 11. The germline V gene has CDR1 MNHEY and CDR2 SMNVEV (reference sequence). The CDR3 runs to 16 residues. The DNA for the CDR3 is TGTGCCAGCAGCTATAAATCCGGGACTAACTACAATGAGCAGTTCTTC. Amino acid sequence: CASSYKSGTNYNEQFF.

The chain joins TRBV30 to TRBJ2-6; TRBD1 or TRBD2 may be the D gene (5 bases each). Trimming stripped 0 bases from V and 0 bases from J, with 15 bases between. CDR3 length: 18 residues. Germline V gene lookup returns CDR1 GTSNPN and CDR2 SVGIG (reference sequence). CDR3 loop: CAWSVRDRHLSGANVLTF. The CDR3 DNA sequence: TGTGCCTGGAGTGTACGGGACCGCCACCTCTCTGGGGCCAACGTCCTGACTTTC.

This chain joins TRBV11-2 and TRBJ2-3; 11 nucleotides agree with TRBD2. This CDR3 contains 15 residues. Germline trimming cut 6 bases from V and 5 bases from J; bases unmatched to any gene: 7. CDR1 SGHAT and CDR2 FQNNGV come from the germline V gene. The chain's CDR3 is CASRRSLAGGDTQYF. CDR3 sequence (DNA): TGTGCCAGCAGACGATCCCTAGCGGGGGGAGATACGCAGTATTTT.

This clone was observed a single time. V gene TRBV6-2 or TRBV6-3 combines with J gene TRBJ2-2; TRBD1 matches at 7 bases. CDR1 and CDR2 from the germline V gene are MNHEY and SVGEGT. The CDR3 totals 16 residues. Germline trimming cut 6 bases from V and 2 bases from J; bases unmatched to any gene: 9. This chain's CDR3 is CASSRHRGPNTGELFF. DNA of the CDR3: TGTGCCAGCAGCCGCCACAGGGGACCTAACACCGGGGAGCTGTTTTTT.

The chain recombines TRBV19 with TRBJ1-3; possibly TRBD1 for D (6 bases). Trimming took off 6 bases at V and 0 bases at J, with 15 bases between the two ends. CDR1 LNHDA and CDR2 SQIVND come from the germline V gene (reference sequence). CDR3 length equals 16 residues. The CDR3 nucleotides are TGTGCCAGTAGCCCCCCGGGGGCCCACTCTGGAAACACCATATATTTT. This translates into CASSPPGAHSGNTIYF.

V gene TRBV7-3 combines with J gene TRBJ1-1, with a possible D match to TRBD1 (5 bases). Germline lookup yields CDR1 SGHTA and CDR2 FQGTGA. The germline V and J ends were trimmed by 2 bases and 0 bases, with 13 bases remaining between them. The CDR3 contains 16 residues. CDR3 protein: CASSLFGGNVNTEAFF. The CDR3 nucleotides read TGTGCCAGCAGCTTATTTGGGGGGAATGTGAACACTGAAGCTTTCTTT. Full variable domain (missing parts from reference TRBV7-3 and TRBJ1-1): GAGVSQTPSNKVTEKGKYVELRCDPISGHTALYWYRQSLGQGPEFLIYFQGTGAADDSGLPNDRFFAVRPEGSVSTLKIQRTERGDSAVYLCASSLFGGNVNTEAFFGQGTRLTVV.

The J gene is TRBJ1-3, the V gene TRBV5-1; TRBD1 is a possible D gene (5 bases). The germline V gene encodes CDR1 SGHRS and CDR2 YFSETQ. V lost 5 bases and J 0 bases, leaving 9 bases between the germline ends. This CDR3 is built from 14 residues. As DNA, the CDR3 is TGCGCCAGCAGAGGGGAACCCTCTGGAAACACCATATATTTT. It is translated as CASRGEPSGNTIYF.

CDR3 region: CASSITGNYEQYF. CDR3 DNA sequence: TGCGCCAGCAGCATTACAGGGAATTACGAGCAGTACTTC. The V call is TRBV5-1, the J call TRBJ2-7; D is perhaps TRBD1 (6 bases). The germline gives CDR1 SGHRS, CDR2 YFSETQ. This CDR3 region has 13 residues. V was pared by 4 bases and J by 4 bases, with 12 bases between.

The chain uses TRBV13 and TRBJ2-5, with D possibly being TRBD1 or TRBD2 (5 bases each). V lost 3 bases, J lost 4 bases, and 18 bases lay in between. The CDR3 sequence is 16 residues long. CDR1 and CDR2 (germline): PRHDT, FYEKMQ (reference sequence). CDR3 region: CASSFNRGAERETQYF. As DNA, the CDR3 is TGTGCCAGCAGCTTCAACCGAGGGGCCGAAAGAGAGACCCAGTACTTC.

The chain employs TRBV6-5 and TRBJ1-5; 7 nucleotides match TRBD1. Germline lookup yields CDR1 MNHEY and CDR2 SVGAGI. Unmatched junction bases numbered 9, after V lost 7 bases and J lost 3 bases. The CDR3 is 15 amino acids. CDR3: CASTRGAVDNQPQHF. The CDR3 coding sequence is TGTGCCAGCACCAGGGGGGCTGTGGACAATCAGCCCCAGCATTTT.

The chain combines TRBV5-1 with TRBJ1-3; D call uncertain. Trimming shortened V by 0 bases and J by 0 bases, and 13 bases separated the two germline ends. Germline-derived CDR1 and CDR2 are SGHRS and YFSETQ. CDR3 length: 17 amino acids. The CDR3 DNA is TGCGCCAGCAGCTTGGTTACGGCGGCCAGCTCTGGAAACACCATATATTTT. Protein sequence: CASSLVTAASSGNTIYF.

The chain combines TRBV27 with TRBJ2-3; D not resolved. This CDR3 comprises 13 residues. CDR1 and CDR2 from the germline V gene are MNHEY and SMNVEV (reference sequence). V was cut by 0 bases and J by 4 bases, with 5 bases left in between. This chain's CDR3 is CASSLSGSDTQYF. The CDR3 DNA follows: TGTGCCAGCAGTTTATCGGGGTCAGATACGCAGTATTTT.

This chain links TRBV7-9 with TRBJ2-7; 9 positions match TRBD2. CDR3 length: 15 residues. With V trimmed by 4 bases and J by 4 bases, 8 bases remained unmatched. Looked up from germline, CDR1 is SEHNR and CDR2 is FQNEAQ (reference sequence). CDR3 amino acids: CASSSAGGPRYEQYF. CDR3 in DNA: TGTGCCAGCAGCTCGGCGGGGGGGCCCAGGTACGAGCAGTACTTC. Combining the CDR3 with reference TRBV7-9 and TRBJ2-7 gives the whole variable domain DTGVSQNPRHKITKRGQNVTFRCDPISEHNRLYWYRQTLGQGPEFLTYFQNEAQLEKSRLLSDRFSAERPKGSFSTLEIQRTEQGDSAMYLCASSSAGGPRYEQYFGPGTRLTVT.

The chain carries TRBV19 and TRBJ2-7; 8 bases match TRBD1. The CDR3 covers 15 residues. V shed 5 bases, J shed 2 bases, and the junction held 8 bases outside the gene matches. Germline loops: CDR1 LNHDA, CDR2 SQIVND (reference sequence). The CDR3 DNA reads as TGTGCCAGTAGTCGCCGTGGACAGGGAACCTACGAGCAGTACTTC. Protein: CASSRRGQGTYEQYF.